The entry that follows covers one TCR beta chain sequence. The antigen is undetermined. These data are taken from a study of blood T cells in healthy people across ages. Study-wide results and caveats: Strong correlation existed between TCR beta diversity and naive T cell percentage. Per million T cells, the diversity of TCR beta decreased roughly linearly as age advanced.

The germline V gene encodes CDR1 SEHNR and CDR2 FQNEAQ (reference sequence). The CDR3 covers 12 residues. Deletions cut 1 base from V and 10 bases from J, with 8 bases between. Alongside a J-beta primer mix, a sample-barcoded 5' primer served in a second PCR lasting about 6 to 11 cycles. Each CDR3 protein gets one entry after TCRdb re-called the 5' RACE reads with MiXCR. The sample lists about 380,000 distinct CDR3 sequences, about 55% occurring once. This TCR was sampled from a man in his fifties or sixties in good health. The chain carries TRBV7-9 and TRBJ2-1; maybe TRBD2 (6 bases). The source material was blood. The CDR3 sequence is CASSLVGLEQFF. The CDR3 bases are TGTGCCAGCAGCTTAGTGGGACTCGAGCAGTTCTTC.